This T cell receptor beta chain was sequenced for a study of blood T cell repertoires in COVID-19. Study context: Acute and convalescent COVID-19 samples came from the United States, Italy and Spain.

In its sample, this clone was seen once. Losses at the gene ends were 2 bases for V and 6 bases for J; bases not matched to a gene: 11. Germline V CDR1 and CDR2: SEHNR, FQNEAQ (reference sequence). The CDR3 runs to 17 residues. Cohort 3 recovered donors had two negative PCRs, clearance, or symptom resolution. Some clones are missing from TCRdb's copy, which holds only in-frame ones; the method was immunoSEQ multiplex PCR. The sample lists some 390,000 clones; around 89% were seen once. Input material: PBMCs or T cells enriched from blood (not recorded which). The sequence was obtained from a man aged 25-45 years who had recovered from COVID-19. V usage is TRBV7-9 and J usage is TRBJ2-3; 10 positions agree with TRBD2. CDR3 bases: TGTGCCAGCAGCTTAAGGTCTAGCGGGGGCCTTCGGGATACGCAGTATTTT. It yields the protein CASSLRSSGGLRDTQYF.